Here is one T cell receptor beta chain with its context. The data stem from a study of blood T cell repertoires in COVID-19. CDR1 and CDR2 (germline): MNHEY, SMNVEV (reference sequence). There are 15 residues in the CDR3. Trimming removed 4 bases from V and 4 bases from J; junction bases left unmatched: 7. In the study's own analysis: For nucleated cells, counts were estimated from reference gene primer amplification. Using immunoSEQ multiplex PCR, the repertoire was profiled, and TCRdb retains in-frame clones only, with some absent. Clonal size and the V and J genes are those of that table, whereas D and trimming came from the DNA. Among tens of thousands of clones listed, around 86% were seen once.

The J gene is TRBJ1-1, the V gene TRBV27, with TRBD1 identical over 9 bases. The source is a woman of 80 years or more with acute or convalescent COVID-19. Sequenced material: peripheral blood. The CDR3 loop reads CASSSLEDRGTEAFF. CDR3 DNA sequence: TGTGCCAGCAGTTCGTTAGAGGACAGGGGCACTGAAGCTTTCTTT.